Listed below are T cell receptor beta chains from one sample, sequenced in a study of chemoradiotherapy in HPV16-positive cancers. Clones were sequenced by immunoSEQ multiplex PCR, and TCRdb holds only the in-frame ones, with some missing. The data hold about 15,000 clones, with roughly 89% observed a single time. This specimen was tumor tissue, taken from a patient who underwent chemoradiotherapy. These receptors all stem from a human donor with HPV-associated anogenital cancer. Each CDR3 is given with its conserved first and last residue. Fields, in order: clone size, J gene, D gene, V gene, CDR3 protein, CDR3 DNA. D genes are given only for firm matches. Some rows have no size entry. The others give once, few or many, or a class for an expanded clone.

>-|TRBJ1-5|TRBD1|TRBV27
CASRGNQGAGQPQHF
TGTGCCAGCAGGGGAAATCAGGGGGCCGGCCAGCCCCAGCATTTT
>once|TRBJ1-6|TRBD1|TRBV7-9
CASSLFAGGYSPLHF
TGTGCCAGCAGCTTATTCGCAGGGGGGTACTCACCCCTCCACTTT
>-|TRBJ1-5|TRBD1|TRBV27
CAAGTGEPQPQHF
TGTGCCGCCGGGACAGGGGAACCTCAGCCCCAGCATTTT
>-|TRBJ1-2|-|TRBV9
CASTASFGNYGYTF
TGTGCCAGCACCGCATCTTTTGGTAACTATGGCTACACCTTC
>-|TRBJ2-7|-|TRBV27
CASPPRGSVHEQYF
TGTGCCAGCCCCCCCCGAGGGAGCGTCCACGAGCAGTACTTC
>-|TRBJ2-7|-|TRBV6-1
CASSEQGVSYEQYF
TGTGCCAGCAGTGAGCAAGGAGTATCCTACGAGCAGTACTTC
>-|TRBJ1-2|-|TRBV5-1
CASSLGDNYGYTF
TGCGCCAGCAGCTTGGGGGACAACTATGGCTACACCTTC
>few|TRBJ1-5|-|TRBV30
CAWSVGGWNQPQHF
TGTGCCTGGAGTGTAGGGGGTTGGAATCAGCCCCAGCATTTT
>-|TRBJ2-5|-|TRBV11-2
CASSLVAGLTQETQYF
TGTGCCAGCAGCTTAGTTGCAGGGTTGACCCAAGAGACCCAGTACTTC
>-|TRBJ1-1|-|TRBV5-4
CASSPGVDMNTEAFF
TGTGCCAGCAGCCCCGGAGTAGACATGAACACTGAAGCTTTCTTT
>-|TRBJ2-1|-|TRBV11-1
CASSDTTSYPYDEQFF
TGTGCCAGCAGCGACACGACTAGTTATCCTTACGATGAGCAGTTCTTC
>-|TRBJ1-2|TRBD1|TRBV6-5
CASRAGQGASYGYTF
TGTGCCAGCAGGGCGGGACAGGGGGCGTCCTATGGCTACACCTTC
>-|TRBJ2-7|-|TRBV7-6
CASSPSLGPYEQYF
TGTGCCAGCAGCCCGTCTTTAGGTCCCTACGAGCAGTACTTC
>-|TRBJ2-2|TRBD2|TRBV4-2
CASSQQREGGTGELFF
TGTGCCAGCAGCCAACAGCGGGAGGGTGGCACCGGGGAGCTGTTTTTT
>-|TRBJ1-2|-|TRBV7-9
CASSLEGYYGYTF
TGTGCCAGCAGCTTAGAGGGATACTATGGCTACACCTTC
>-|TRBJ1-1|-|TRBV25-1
CASSVSALDEAFF
TGTGCCAGCAGTGTGTCGGCGCTCGATGAAGCTTTCTTT
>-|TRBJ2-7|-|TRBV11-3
CASSLRGRSPHEQYF
TGTGCCAGCAGCTTAAGAGGACGGAGCCCCCACGAGCAGTACTTC
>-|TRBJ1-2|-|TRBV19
CASSPSRSLYGYTF
TGTGCCAGTAGTCCTAGCCGATCCCTCTATGGCTACACCTTC
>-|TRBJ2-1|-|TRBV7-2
CASSSPPLGLEQFF
TGTGCCAGCAGCTCCCCACCTCTAGGGTTGGAGCAGTTCTTC
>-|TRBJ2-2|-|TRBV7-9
CASSPSRSSWGELFF
TGTGCCAGCAGCCCTAGTCGTTCAAGTTGGGGGGAGCTGTTTTTT
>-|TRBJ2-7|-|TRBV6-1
CASGWSPYEQYF
TGTGCCAGCGGGTGGTCCCCCTACGAGCAGTACTTC
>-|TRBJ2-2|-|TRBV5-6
CASSPAPGLTNTGELFF
TGTGCCAGCAGCCCCGCCCCGGGACTTACGAACACCGGGGAGCTGTTTTTT
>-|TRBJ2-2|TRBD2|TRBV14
CASGHWAGGNTGELFF
TGTGCCAGCGGCCACTGGGCGGGAGGGAACACCGGGGAGCTGTTTTTT
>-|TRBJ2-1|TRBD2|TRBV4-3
CASSQEARGRELKQFF
TGCGCCAGCAGCCAAGAAGCACGCGGGAGGGAGTTAAAGCAGTTCTTC
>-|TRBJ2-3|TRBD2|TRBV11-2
CASSGAGDPTDTQYF
TGTGCCAGCAGCGGAGCGGGGGACCCCACAGATACGCAGTATTTT
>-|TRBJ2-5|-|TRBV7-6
CASSSGPEQTQYF
TGTGCCAGCAGCTCGGGACCCGAGCAGACCCAGTACTTC
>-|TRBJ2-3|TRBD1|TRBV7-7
CASSRDRGTDTQYF
TGTGCTAGCAGCCGGGACAGGGGCACAGATACGCAGTATTTT
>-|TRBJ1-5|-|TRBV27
CASSWQGGNQPQHF
TGTGCCAGCAGTTGGCAGGGTGGTAATCAGCCCCAGCATTTT
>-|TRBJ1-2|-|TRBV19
CASSIAPLRGRNGYTF
TGTGCCAGTAGTATAGCCCCCCTTCGGGGAAGGAATGGCTACACCTTC
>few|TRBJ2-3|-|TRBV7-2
CASSFGGAVDTQYF
TGTGCCAGCAGCTTCGGGGGAGCTGTAGATACGCAGTATTTT
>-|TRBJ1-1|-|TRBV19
CASSADRNTEAFF
TGTGCCAGTAGTGCCGACAGAAACACTGAAGCTTTCTTT
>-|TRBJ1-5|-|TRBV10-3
CAGGHRANQPQHF
TGTGCCGGGGGTCACAGGGCTAATCAGCCCCAGCATTTT
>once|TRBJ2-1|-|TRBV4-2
CASSQDRSSNEQFF
TGTGCCAGCAGCCAAGATAGATCTAGCAATGAGCAGTTCTTC
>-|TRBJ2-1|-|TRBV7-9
CASSSLGGDHNEQFF
TGTGCCAGCAGCTCCCTCGGAGGGGACCACAATGAGCAGTTCTTC
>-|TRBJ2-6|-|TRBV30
CAWSKPGHPGANVLTF
TGTGCCTGGAGTAAACCGGGACATCCTGGGGCCAACGTCCTGACTTTC
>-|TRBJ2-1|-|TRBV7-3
CASSLGRGSYNEQFF
TGTGCCAGCAGCTTGGGCAGAGGCTCCTACAATGAGCAGTTCTTC